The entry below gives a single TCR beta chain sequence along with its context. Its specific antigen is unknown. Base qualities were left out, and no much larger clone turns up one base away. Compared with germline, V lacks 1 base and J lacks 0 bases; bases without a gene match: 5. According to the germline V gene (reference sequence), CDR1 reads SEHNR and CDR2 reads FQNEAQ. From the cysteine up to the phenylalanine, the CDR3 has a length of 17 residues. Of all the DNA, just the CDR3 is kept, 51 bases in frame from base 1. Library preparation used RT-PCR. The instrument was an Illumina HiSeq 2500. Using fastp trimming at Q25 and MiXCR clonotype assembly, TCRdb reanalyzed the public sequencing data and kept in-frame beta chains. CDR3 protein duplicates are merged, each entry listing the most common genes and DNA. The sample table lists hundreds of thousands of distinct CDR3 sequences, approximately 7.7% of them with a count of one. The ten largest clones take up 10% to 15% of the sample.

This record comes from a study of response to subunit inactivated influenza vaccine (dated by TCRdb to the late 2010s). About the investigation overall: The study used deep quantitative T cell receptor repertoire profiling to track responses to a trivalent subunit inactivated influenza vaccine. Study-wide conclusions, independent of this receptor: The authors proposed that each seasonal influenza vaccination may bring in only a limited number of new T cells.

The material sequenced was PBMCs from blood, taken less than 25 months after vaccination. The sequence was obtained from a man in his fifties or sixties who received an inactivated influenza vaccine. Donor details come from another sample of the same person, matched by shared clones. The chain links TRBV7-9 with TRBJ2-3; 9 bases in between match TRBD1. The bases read TGTGCCAGCAGCTTAGGGGGGACAGGGTTCAGCACAGATACGCAGTATTTT. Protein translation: CASSLGGTGFSTDTQYF.